These 31 T cell receptor beta chains came from one sample sequenced in a study of shared clonotypes between healthy human individuals. The protocol was immunoSEQ multiplex PCR, while the TCRdb copy is restricted to in-frame clones and leaves out a portion. The sample includes around 550,000 clones, about 95% of them seen just once. Input material: naive CD4+ T cells sorted from blood. Subset: CD45RA+ positively selected. The receptors here all came from a woman aged 25 to 39 in good health.

The V call is TRBV27, the J call TRBJ1-1; D might be TRBD1 (6 bases). V shed 10 bases and J shed 4 bases, with 19 bases lying between them. Germline assignment: CDR1 MNHEY and CDR2 SMNVEV (reference sequence). The CDR3 spans 14 residues. CDR3 sequence: CATHRTVATTEAFF. In DNA, the CDR3 is TGTGCCACTCACCGGACAGTCGCGACCACTGAAGCTTTCTTT.

This clone was recorded only once. This chain uses TRBV10-3 with TRBJ2-1, with D maybe TRBD2 (6 bases). CDR3 length equals 15 residues. V was trimmed by 4 bases and J by 7 bases, leaving 17 bases between them. Germline V gene sequence: CDR1 ENHRY, CDR2 SYGVKD. CDR3 bases: TGTGCCATCAGTGGGGACTTATCACTGGGGAATGAGCAGTTCTTC. This translates into CAISGDLSLGNEQFF.

This sequence joins TRBV19 and TRBJ2-1; D possibly corresponds to TRBD1 (6 bases). Germline assignment: CDR1 LNHDA and CDR2 SQIVND (reference sequence). The CDR3 has 15 amino acids. V gave up 4 bases and J gave up 0 bases, with 10 bases separating them. CDR3 protein: CASSNRQDSYNEQFF. CDR3 bases: TGTGCCAGTAGTAATAGACAGGACTCCTACAATGAGCAGTTCTTC.

The chain joins TRBV28 to TRBJ2-5; 11 bases are a match to TRBD1. The J call may be wrong; the DNA end is better matched by TRBJ2-7. CDR3 length: 15 amino acids. CDR1 and CDR2 from the germline V gene are MDHEN and SYDVKM. CDR3 in DNA: TGTGCCAGCAGTGGAAGGGGACAGGGGGCCTACGAGCAGTACTTC. Translating it yields CASSGRGQGAYEQYF.

The V call is TRBV7-9, the J call TRBJ2-1, with D maybe TRBD2 (6 bases). The CDR3 covers 16 residues. Germline lookup yields CDR1 SEHNR and CDR2 FQNEAQ (reference sequence). Trimming left V 4 bases short and J 6 bases short, with 19 bases between. The CDR3 nucleotides are TGTGCCAGCAGCTCAATGGGACTCCCCGGAGTCAATGAGCAGTTCTTC. Its translation: CASSSMGLPGVNEQFF. Full variable domain (rest looked up from reference TRBV7-9 and TRBJ2-1): DTGVSQNPRHKITKRGQNVTFRCDPISEHNRLYWYRQTLGQGPEFLTYFQNEAQLEKSRLLSDRFSAERPKGSFSTLEIQRTEQGDSAMYLCASSSMGLPGVNEQFFGPGTRLTVL.

This clone was recorded only once. The chain combines TRBV19 with TRBJ1-5, with D possibly TRBD1 on 5 matching bases. This CDR3 contains 13 residues. Germline CDR1 LNHDA, CDR2 SQIVND (reference sequence). Deletions cut 7 bases from V and 7 bases from J, with 14 bases between. The CDR3, as DNA: TGTGCCAGTACGCAACGGGGGTACCAGCCCCAGCATTTT. This gives the protein CASTQRGYQPQHF. The full variable domain, with the rest looked up from reference TRBV19 and TRBJ1-5, is DGGITQSPKYLFRKEGQNVTLSCEQNLNHDAMYWYRQDPGQGLRLIYYSQIVNDFQKGDIAEGYSVSREKKESFPLTVTSAQKNPTAFYLCASTQRGYQPQHFGDGTRLSIL.

The rearrangement uses TRBV25-1 and TRBJ1-6; D gene unclear. Germline V gene lookup returns CDR1 MGHDK and CDR2 SYGVNS. The V end lost 3 bases, the J end lost 9 bases, and 3 bases lay between the germline ends. The CDR3 sequence is 11 residues long. The chain's CDR3 is CASSEGSPLHF. Here the CDR3 DNA reads TGTGCCAGCAGTGAGGGTTCACCCCTCCACTTT.

The gene calls are TRBV10-3 and TRBJ1-1, with D uncertain. Germline loops: CDR1 ENHRY, CDR2 SYGVKD. This CDR3 has 14 amino acids. V lost 1 base and J 6 bases, leaving 12 bases between the germline ends. In DNA form, the CDR3 reads TGTGCCATCAGTGAGTTAAGCCGAACATCTGAAGCTTTCTTT. Amino acid sequence: CAISELSRTSEAFF.

The rearrangement links TRBV10-1 to TRBJ2-2; 9 positions match TRBD2. The CDR3 is 16 amino acids. The germline CDR1 and CDR2 sequences are WNHNN and SYGVQD (reference sequence). V shed 1 base and J 3 bases; nucleotides not matched to a gene: 3. The CDR3 nucleotides are TGCGCCAGCAGTGAGTTGCAGCGGGGGGACACCGGGGAGCTGTTTTTT. As protein: CASSELQRGDTGELFF.

J is TRBJ2-7 and V is TRBV25-1; maybe TRBD1 (6 bases). Per germline, CDR1 MGHDK and CDR2 SYGVNS. This CDR3 region has 12 residues. V shed 7 bases and J shed 6 bases, with 13 bases lying between them. CDR3 DNA sequence: TGTGCCAGCAAGGCAACAGGGCCCGAGCAGTACTTC. Translation gives CASKATGPEQYF.

V usage is TRBV12-2 and J usage is TRBJ2-7; no check of the table's D call, TRBD2, against the DNA was made. TRBV12-2 corresponds to a pseudogene. The CDR3 is 12 amino acids. The CDR3: CASRLSFYEQYF. The CDR3 nucleotides are TGTGCAAGTCGCTTATCCTTCTACGAGCAGTACTTC.

The chain is built from TRBV19 and TRBJ2-5; 7 nucleotides line up with TRBD2. Germline V gives CDR1 LNHDA, CDR2 SQIVND (reference sequence). The CDR3 has 12 residues. The trim removed 8 bases at V and 5 bases at J, leaving 5 bases unmatched. CDR3 nucleotides: TGTGCCAGTCAAGGGCGGGGGGAGACCCAGTACTTC. The encoded protein is CASQGRGETQYF. The variable domain in full, completed from reference TRBV19 and TRBJ2-5, reads DGGITQSPKYLFRKEGQNVTLSCEQNLNHDAMYWYRQDPGQGLRLIYYSQIVNDFQKGDIAEGYSVSREKKESFPLTVTSAQKNPTAFYLCASQGRGETQYFGPGTRLLVL.

This sequence joins TRBV28 and TRBJ1-2; TRBD1 is a possible D gene (5 bases). The germline V gene has CDR1 MDHEN and CDR2 SYDVKM. The CDR3 runs to 14 residues. V was pared by 7 bases and J by 6 bases, with 18 bases between. CDR3 sequence (DNA): TGTGCCAGCACCGAGGGGTCCCGAAGGCATGGCTACACCTTC. It specifies CASTEGSRRHGYTF.

The chain couples TRBV5-8 to TRBJ1-2; 9 bases map to TRBD1. This CDR3 has 15 amino acids. The germline CDR1 and CDR2 sequences are SGHTS and YDEGEE. The J segment lost 1 base and the V segment lost 6 bases, leaving 7 bases of the junction unmatched. The CDR3 bases are TGTGCCAGCACCCAGGACAGGGGAGGTAACTATGGCTACACCTTC. Its translation is CASTQDRGGNYGYTF.

V is TRBV2 and J is TRBJ1-2; no reliable D call. This CDR3 comprises 13 residues. The ends were cut back, 5 bases at V and 10 bases at J, with 17 bases in the middle. Per germline, CDR1 SNHLY and CDR2 FYNNEI. For the CDR3, the DNA is TGTGCCAGCAGTTGGGCCCCCCTAGGTGACTACACCTTC. This codes for CASSWAPLGDYTF.

This clone was counted a single time. The genes are TRBV28 and TRBJ2-1; the match to TRBD1 covers 7 bases. CDR3 length: 15 amino acids. Per germline, CDR1 MDHEN and CDR2 SYDVKM. The V gene end was trimmed by 5 bases and the J gene end by 2 bases; junction bases not matched to a gene: 6. CDR3 protein: CASSGQTGPYNEQFF. CDR3 DNA: TGTGCCAGCAGTGGGCAGACAGGGCCCTACAATGAGCAGTTCTTC.

This clone appeared a few times. V usage is TRBV14 and J usage is TRBJ1-1; D not certain. The CDR3 totals 13 residues. The ends were cut back, 6 bases at V and 0 bases at J, with 8 bases in the middle. Germline CDR1 and CDR2: SGHDN and FVKESK. The CDR3 DNA is TGTGCCAGCAGTCGACGGTTGAACACTGAAGCTTTCTTT. Its translation: CASSRRLNTEAFF. The variable domain in full, completed from reference TRBV14 and TRBJ1-1, reads EAGVTQFPSHSVIEKGQTVTLRCDPISGHDNLYWYRRVMGKEIKFLLHFVKESKQDESGMPNNRFLAERTGGTYSTLKVQPAELEDSGVYFCASSRRLNTEAFFGQGTRLTVV.

This rearrangement joins TRBV15 to TRBJ2-7; 10 bases map to TRBD1. J gave up 4 bases and V 2 bases, and 5 bases lay outside the gene matches. Germline V CDR1 and CDR2: LNHNV, YYDKDF (reference sequence). The CDR3 extends over 15 amino acids. DNA of the CDR3: TGTGCCACCAGCAGAATCGGGACAGGGGTTTACGAGCAGTACTTC. Encoded protein: CATSRIGTGVYEQYF.

This clone was found a few times. For the CDR3, the DNA is TGTGCCAGCAGGGTGACAGGGTTCTACGAGCAGTACTTC. The encoded protein is CASRVTGFYEQYF. This chain uses TRBV6-5 with TRBJ2-7, with 7 bases that match TRBD1. V lost 6 bases, J lost 3 bases, and 5 bases stayed unmatched. CDR3 size: 13 residues. Germline CDR1 and CDR2: MNHEY and SVGAGI.

The genes are TRBV29-1 and TRBJ2-1; 14 bases match TRBD2. This CDR3 spans 14 amino acids. V was clipped by 5 bases and J by 12 bases; unmatched bases: 9. CDR1 and CDR2 from the germline V gene are SQVTM and ANQGSEA. CDR3 sequence: CSVHPRLAGGLQFF. Here the CDR3 DNA reads TGCAGCGTTCATCCGAGACTAGCGGGAGGGTTGCAGTTCTTC.

The V and J genes are TRBV28 and TRBJ1-5, with TRBD1 matching 8 bases. Germline-derived CDR1 and CDR2 are MDHEN and SYDVKM. The length of the CDR3 is 13 residues. The junction had 7 bases not matched to a gene; V was cut back by 9 bases and J by 6 bases. This chain's CDR3 is CASLPGGVQPQHF. The CDR3 bases are TGTGCCAGTCTACCAGGGGGCGTTCAGCCCCAGCATTTT. Full variable domain (rest looked up from reference TRBV28 and TRBJ1-5): DVKVTQSSRYLVKRTGEKVFLECVQDMDHENMFWYRQDPGLGLRLIYFSYDVKMKEKGDIPEGYSVSREKKERFSLILESASTNQTSMYLCASLPGGVQPQHFGDGTRLSIL.

The genes are TRBV11-2 and TRBJ2-7; D is uncertain. This CDR3 spans 14 amino acids. Germline CDR1 SGHAT, CDR2 FQNNGV. Trimming took 1 base from V and 0 from J, leaving 7 bases between them. The CDR3 spells CASSLAYTSYEQYF. In DNA form, the CDR3 reads TGTGCCAGCAGCTTAGCGTATACCTCCTACGAGCAGTACTTC. The variable domain in full, with the rest retrieved from reference TRBV11-2 and TRBJ2-7, is EAGVAQSPRYKIIEKRQSVAFWCNPISGHATLYWYQQILGQGPKLLIQFQNNGVVDDSQLPKDRFSAERLKGVDSTLKIQPAKLEDSAVYLCASSLAYTSYEQYFGPGTRLTVT.

The CDR3: CASLGTTPYEQYF. CDR3 DNA: TGTGCCAGCCTCGGGACTACTCCCTACGAGCAGTACTTC. V gene TRBV28 combines with J gene TRBJ2-5, with TRBD2 identical over 7 bases. The DNA end lines up better with TRBJ2-7; the J call may be wrong. The CDR3 spans 13 residues. Germline V lookup: CDR1 MDHEN, CDR2 SYDVKM.

The V gene is TRBV19, the J gene TRBJ1-5; unclear D gene. The CDR3 length is 14 residues. Trimming removed 0 bases from V and 7 bases from J, with 10 bases in between. CDR1 LNHDA and CDR2 SQIVND come from the germline V gene (reference sequence). Here the CDR3 reads CASSIDGRYQPQHF. The CDR3 DNA reads TGTGCCAGTAGTATAGATGGTCGGTACCAGCCCCAGCATTTT.

The V gene is TRBV5-5, the J gene TRBJ2-7; 9 bases fit TRBD1. Unmatched junction bases numbered 7, after V lost 4 bases and J lost 2 bases. CDR1 SGHKS and CDR2 YYEKEE come from the germline V gene (reference sequence). This CDR3 comprises 15 residues. The CDR3 loop is CASSAGTGFPYEQYF. CDR3 coding DNA: TGTGCCAGCAGCGCCGGGACAGGGTTTCCCTACGAGCAGTACTTC.

This clone was observed once. The chain joins TRBV28 to TRBJ2-1; 7 positions agree with TRBD1. Germline trimming cut 6 bases from V and 15 bases from J; bases unmatched to any gene: 14. The V gene's germline CDR1 is MDHEN and CDR2 SYDVKM. The CDR3 covers 13 residues. The CDR3 DNA is TGTGCCAGCAGCCGGCCAGACAGGGATGATCTGTTCTTC. Residues: CASSRPDRDDLFF.

This sequence joins TRBV28 and TRBJ2-7; TRBD1 might be the D (6 bases). CDR3 size: 12 residues. Germline CDR1 reads MDHEN; CDR2 reads SYDVKM. V shed 7 bases and J shed 3 bases, with 10 bases lying between them. The DNA of the CDR3 is TGTGCCAGCACTCGGGACATCTACGAGCAGTACTTC. Its translation is CASTRDIYEQYF.

The V gene is TRBV6-1, the J gene TRBJ2-5; 8 bases line up with TRBD1. CDR1 is MNHNS and CDR2 is SASEGT in the germline V gene. The CDR3 runs to 13 residues. Unmatched junction bases numbered 4, after V lost 8 bases and J lost 2 bases. CDR3 region: CASSRDRQETQYF. CDR3 in DNA: TGTGCCAGCTCCAGGGACAGGCAAGAGACCCAGTACTTC.

This rearrangement joins TRBV27 to TRBJ2-3; D ambiguous. CDR3 length: 13 amino acids. The germline V gene encodes CDR1 MNHEY and CDR2 SMNVEV (reference sequence). The V end lost 6 bases, the J end lost 6 bases, and 13 bases lay between the germline ends. The chain's CDR3 is CASSLVRRDTQYF. The DNA of the CDR3 is TGTGCCAGCAGCTTAGTGCGTAGGGATACGCAGTATTTT.

The chain carries TRBV6-1 and TRBJ2-7, with no clear D. Trimming took off 7 bases at V and 6 bases at J, with 13 bases between the two ends. The CDR3 spans 12 residues. Germline V lookup: CDR1 MNHNS, CDR2 SASEGT. This CDR3 is CASTRDNFEQYF. In nucleotides, the CDR3 is TGTGCCAGCACCAGAGACAATTTCGAGCAGTACTTC.

The chain employs TRBV5-4 and TRBJ1-4; TRBD1 agrees at 8 bases. V shed 6 bases and J 11 bases; nucleotides not matched to a gene: 15. This CDR3 has 15 residues. CDR1 and CDR2 from the germline V gene are SGHNT and YYREEE (reference sequence). This CDR3 is CASTLSRQGPWKLFF. The CDR3 DNA sequence: TGTGCCAGCACCCTTAGCCGACAGGGGCCGTGGAAACTGTTTTTT.